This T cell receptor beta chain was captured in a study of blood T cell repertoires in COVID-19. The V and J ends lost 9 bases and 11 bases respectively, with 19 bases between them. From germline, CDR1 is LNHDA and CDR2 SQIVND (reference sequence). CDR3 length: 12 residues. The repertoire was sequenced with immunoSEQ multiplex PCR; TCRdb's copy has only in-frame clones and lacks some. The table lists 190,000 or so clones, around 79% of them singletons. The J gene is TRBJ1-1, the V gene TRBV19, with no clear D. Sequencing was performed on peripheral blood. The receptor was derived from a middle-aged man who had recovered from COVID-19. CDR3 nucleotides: TGTGCCAGGCCGAAGCCCATTCCCCGGGCTTTCTTT. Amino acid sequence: CARPKPIPRAFF.